A selection of T cell receptor beta chains follows, all from one sample in a study of technical replicates of blood from a few donors. Profiled with immunoSEQ multiplex PCR; TCRdb holds only in-frame clones, not every one. The repertoire holds roughly 73,000 clones, with roughly 93% as singletons. Sample: T cells isolated from PBMCs. These TCRs come from a human donor in good health. Each CDR3 is given without its conserved first and last residue.

V gene,J gene,CDR3 protein
TRBV29-1,TRBJ2-1,SVEDPDSGGTYNEQF
TRBV10-1,TRBJ2-7,ASSERGFYEQY
TRBV6-5,TRBJ1-3,ASSLYRGKGNTIY
TRBV29-1,TRBJ2-3,SAAQGQITDTQY
TRBV9,TRBJ1-1,ASSVGQKNTEAF
TRBV5-5,TRBJ1-1,ASSGVGGTEAF
TRBV27,TRBJ2-7,ASSPTAATYEQY
TRBV7-2,TRBJ2-2,ASSRPNTGELF
TRBV5-1,TRBJ2-5,ASSLGQGQETQY
TRBV5-1,TRBJ1-1,ASSLGHQVTEAF
TRBV5-4,TRBJ2-3,ASSKFAGGQRDTQY
TRBV23-1,TRBJ2-7,ASSRLNLLRQAMGYEQY
TRBV4-1,TRBJ2-1,ASSHTPSTGFYNEQF
TRBV11-2,TRBJ2-2,ASSSLQGQIQHTGELF
TRBV19,TRBJ2-1,ASSTGLAGGFREQF
TRBV29-1,TRBJ1-1,SVSGDTEAF
TRBV10-3,TRBJ2-7,AIRLTGGSYEQY
TRBV11-3,TRBJ2-7,ASSLGGSYEQY
TRBV6-1,TRBJ2-1,ASSETGTGRNEQF
TRBV7-2,TRBJ2-1,ASSRPWTSREQF
TRBV11-3,TRBJ2-1,ASSYSGREFNEQF
TRBV9,TRBJ2-2,ASRSGELF
TRBV18,TRBJ2-7,ASSLPSGRAAYEQY
TRBV27,TRBJ2-1,ASSDRQGVYNEQF
TRBV28,TRBJ2-7,ASSRGGGPSYEQY
TRBV10-3,TRBJ2-2,AISEFGTGNTGELF
TRBV29-1,TRBJ2-3,SVTRDRGTDTQY
TRBV29-1,TRBJ2-7,SVGLSGDAEQY
TRBV5-1,TRBJ2-7,ASSFDIPGEQY
TRBV9,TRBJ2-1,ASSVSAAHSNEQF
TRBV30,TRBJ1-3,ACLPSGNTIY